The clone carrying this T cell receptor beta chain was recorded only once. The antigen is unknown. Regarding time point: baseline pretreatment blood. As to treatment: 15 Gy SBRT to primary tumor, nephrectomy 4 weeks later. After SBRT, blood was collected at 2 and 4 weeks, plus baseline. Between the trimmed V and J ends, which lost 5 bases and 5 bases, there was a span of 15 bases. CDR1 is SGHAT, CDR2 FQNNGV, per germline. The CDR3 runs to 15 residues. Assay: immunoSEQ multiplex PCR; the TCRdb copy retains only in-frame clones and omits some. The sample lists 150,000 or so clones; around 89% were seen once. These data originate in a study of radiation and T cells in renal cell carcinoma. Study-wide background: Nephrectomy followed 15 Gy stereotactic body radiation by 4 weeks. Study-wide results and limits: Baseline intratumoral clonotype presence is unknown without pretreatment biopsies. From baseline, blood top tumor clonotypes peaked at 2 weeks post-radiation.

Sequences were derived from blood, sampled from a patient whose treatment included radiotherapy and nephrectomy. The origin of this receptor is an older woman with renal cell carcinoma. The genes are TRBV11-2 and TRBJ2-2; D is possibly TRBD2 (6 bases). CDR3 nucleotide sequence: TGTGCCAGCAGCATACTAGCCCGGGAGACCGGGGAGCTGTTTTTT. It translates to CASSILARETGELFF.